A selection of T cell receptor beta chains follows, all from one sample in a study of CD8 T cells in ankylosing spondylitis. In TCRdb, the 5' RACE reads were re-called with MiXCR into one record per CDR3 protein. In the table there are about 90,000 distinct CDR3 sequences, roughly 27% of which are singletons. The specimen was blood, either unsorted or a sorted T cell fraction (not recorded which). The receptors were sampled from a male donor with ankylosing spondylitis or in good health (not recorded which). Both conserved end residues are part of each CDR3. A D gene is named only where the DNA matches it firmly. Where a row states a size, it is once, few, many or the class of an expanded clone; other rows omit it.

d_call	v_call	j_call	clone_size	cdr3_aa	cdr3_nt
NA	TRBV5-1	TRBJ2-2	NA	CASSLASGHTGELFF	TGCGCCAGCAGCTTGGCGTCAGGCCACACCGGGGAGCTGTTTTTT
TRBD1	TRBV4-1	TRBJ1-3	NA	CASRHGPGTGRNTIYF	TGCGCCAGCAGACACGGGCCGGGGACAGGGAGAAACACCATATATTTT
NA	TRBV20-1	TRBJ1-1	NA	CSAGHLNTEAFF	TGCAGTGCAGGACACTTGAACACTGAAGCTTTCTTT
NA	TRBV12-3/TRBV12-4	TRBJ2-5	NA	CASSLGGGPKRETQYF	TGTGCCAGCAGTTTGGGTGGGGGCCCCAAACGTGAGACCCAGTACTTC
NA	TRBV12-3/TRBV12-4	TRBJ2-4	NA	CASSRGGAKNIQYF	TGTGCCAGCAGTCGTGGGGGGGCCAAAAACATTCAGTACTTC
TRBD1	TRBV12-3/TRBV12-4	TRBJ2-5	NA	CASSSGPQGAVQETQYF	TGTGCCAGCAGTTCGGGTCCACAGGGGGCCGTCCAAGAGACCCAGTACTTC
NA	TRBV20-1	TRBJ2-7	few	CSARPSTGIYEQYF	TGCAGTGCTAGGCCCTCGACAGGAATCTACGAGCAGTACTTC
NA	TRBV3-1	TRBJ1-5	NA	CASSQGGQPQHF	TGTGCCAGCAGCCAAGGTGGGCAGCCCCAGCATTTT
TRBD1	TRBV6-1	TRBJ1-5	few	CASSGTGRGQPQHF	TGTGCCAGCAGTGGGACAGGGAGGGGGCAGCCCCAGCATTTT
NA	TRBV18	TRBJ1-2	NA	CASSPEGGGYTF	TGTGCCAGCTCCCCCGAGGGTGGCGGCTACACCTTC
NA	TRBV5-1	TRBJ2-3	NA	CASSLGLETESDTQYF	TGCGCCAGCAGCTTGGGCCTCGAAACAGAGTCAGATACGCAGTATTTT
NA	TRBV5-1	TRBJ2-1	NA	CASGMESLVYNEQFF	TGCGCCAGCGGGATGGAATCGTTGGTTTACAATGAGCAGTTCTTC
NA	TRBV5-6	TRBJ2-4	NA	CASSLPGAGPTKNIQYF	TGTGCCAGCAGCTTGCCGGGCGCAGGTCCGACCAAAAACATTCAGTACTTC
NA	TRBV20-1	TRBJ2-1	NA	CSAWLVHGYEQFF	TGCAGTGCGTGGTTAGTTCATGGCTATGAGCAGTTCTTC
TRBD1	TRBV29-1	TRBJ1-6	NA	CSGSRGLGSPLHF	TGCAGCGGCTCTAGGGGGCTGGGTTCACCCCTCCACTTT
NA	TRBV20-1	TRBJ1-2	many	CSARHPGSGYTF	TGCAGTGCTAGACACCCAGGGTCGGGCTACACCTTC
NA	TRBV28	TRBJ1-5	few	CASSFGRFQPQHF	TGTGCCAGCAGTTTCGGGAGGTTTCAGCCCCAGCATTTT
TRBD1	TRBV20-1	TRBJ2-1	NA	CSARDLGTGGSRNEQFF	TGCAGTGCTAGAGATCTTGGGACAGGGGGAAGTCGCAATGAGCAGTTCTTC
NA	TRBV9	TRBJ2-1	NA	CASSVGPGNEQFF	TGTGCCAGCAGCGTAGGCCCGGGCAATGAGCAGTTCTTC
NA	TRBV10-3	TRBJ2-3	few	CATLQTRTTDTQYF	TGTGCCACTCTCCAGACTCGCACCACAGATACGCAGTATTTT
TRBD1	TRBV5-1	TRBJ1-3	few	CASSLGTGTSSGNTIYF	TGCGCCAGCAGCTTGGGGACAGGCACGTCCTCTGGAAACACCATATATTTT
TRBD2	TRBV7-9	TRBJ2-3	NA	CASSPGGGTDTQYF	TGTGCCAGCAGCCCGGGGGGGGGCACAGATACGCAGTATTTT
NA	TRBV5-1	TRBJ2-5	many	CASSLRFGDEQETQYF	TGCGCCAGCAGCCTCCGATTTGGGGACGAGCAAGAGACCCAGTACTTC
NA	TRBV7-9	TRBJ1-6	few	CASSSTGNSYNSPLHF	TGTGCCAGCAGCTCGACAGGCAACTCCTATAATTCACCCCTCCACTTT
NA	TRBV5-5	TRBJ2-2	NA	CASSLTFTGELFF	TGTGCCAGCAGCTTAACCTTCACCGGGGAGCTGTTTTTT
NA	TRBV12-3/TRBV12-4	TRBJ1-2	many	CASSFQGDYGYTF	TGTGCCAGCAGTTTTCAGGGAGACTATGGCTACACCTTC
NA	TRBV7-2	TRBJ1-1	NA	CASSVIPSDTEAFF	TGTGCCAGCAGCGTTATTCCGAGTGACACTGAAGCTTTCTTT
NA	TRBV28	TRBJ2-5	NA	CASKRPQETQYF	TGTGCCAGCAAGCGGCCGCAAGAGACCCAGTACTTC
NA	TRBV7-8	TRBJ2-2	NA	CASSGLLPQGTRPGELFF	TGTGCCAGCAGCGGGTTACTACCTCAGGGAACTCGGCCGGGGGAGCTGTTTTTT
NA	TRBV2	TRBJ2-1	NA	CASSRGLSNNEQFF	TGTGCCAGCAGTCGCGGGCTTTCAAACAATGAGCAGTTCTTC
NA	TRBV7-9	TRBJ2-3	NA	CASSSRTDTQYF	TGTGCCAGCAGCTCAAGGACAGATACGCAGTATTTT
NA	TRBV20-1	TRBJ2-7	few	CSASLSSYEQYF	TGCAGTGCTAGCCTGAGCTCCTACGAGCAGTACTTC
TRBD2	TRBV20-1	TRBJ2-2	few	CSAMRGALTGELFF	TGCAGTGCTATGCGGGGGGCTCTGACCGGGGAGCTGTTTTTT
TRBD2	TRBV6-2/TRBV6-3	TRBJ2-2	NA	CASSASGGNTGELFF	TGTGCCAGCAGTGCTAGCGGGGGAAACACCGGGGAGCTGTTTTTT
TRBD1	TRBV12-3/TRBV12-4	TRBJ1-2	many	CASSGQDLYGYTF	TGTGCCAGCAGTGGACAGGATTTATATGGCTACACCTTC
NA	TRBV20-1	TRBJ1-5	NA	CSASQGGNQPQHF	TGCAGTGCTTCACAGGGCGGCAATCAGCCCCAGCATTTT
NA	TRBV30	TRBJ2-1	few	CAWSVYVSNEQFF	TGTGCCTGGAGTGTTTATGTGAGCAATGAGCAGTTCTTC
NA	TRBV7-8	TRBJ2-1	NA	CASSPGRGPSSYNEQFF	TGTGCCAGCAGCCCCGGCCGAGGGCCAAGCTCCTACAATGAGCAGTTCTTC
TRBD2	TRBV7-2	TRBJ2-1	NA	CASSLYGLATREQFF	TGTGCCAGCAGCTTATATGGACTAGCCACCAGGGAGCAGTTCTTC
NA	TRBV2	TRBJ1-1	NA	CASKIGTVNTEAFF	TGTGCCAGCAAGATTGGGACGGTGAACACTGAAGCTTTCTTT
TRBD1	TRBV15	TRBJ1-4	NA	CATSRGQGAGEKLFF	TGTGCCACCAGCAGGGGACAGGGGGCAGGTGAAAAACTGTTTTTT
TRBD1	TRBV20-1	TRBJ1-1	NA	CSARDHRGLNTEAFF	TGCAGTGCTAGAGATCACAGGGGACTGAACACTGAAGCTTTCTTT
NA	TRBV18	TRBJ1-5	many	CASSAEHNQPQHF	TGTGCCAGCTCAGCAGAACATAATCAGCCCCAGCATTTT
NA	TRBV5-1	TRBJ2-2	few	CASSLRVGEDTGELFF	TGCGCCAGCAGCCTTCGGGTAGGGGAGGACACCGGGGAGCTGTTTTTT
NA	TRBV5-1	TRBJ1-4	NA	CASRQGAEKLFF	TGCGCCAGCAGACAGGGTGCCGAAAAACTGTTTTTT
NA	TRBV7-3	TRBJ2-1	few	CASSLTAYNEQFF	TGTGCCAGCAGCTTGACAGCGTACAATGAGCAGTTCTTC
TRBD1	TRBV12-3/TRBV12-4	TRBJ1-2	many	CASIPGQGWGYGYTF	TGTGCCAGCATCCCGGGACAGGGATGGGGCTATGGCTACACCTTC
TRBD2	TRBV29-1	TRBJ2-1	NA	CSVEASGGAYNEQFF	TGCAGCGTGGAAGCTAGCGGGGGGGCCTACAATGAGCAGTTCTTC
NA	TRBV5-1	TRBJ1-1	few	CASSLEGETEAFF	TGCGCCAGCAGCTTGGAGGGGGAGACTGAAGCTTTCTTT
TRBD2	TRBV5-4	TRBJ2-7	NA	CASSLSSGRSEQYF	TGTGCCAGCAGCTTGTCCAGCGGGAGGTCCGAGCAGTACTTC
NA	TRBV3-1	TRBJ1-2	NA	CASTQDFIVRRQYGYTF	TGTGCCAGCACCCAAGATTTTATAGTCCGGAGACAGTATGGCTACACCTTC
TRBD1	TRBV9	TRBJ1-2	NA	CASSARDSRYGYTF	TGTGCCAGCAGCGCGAGGGACAGCCGCTATGGCTACACCTTC
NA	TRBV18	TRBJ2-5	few	CASSPRGTETQYF	TGTGCCAGCTCACCAAGGGGGACGGAGACCCAGTACTTC